This TCR beta chain is from a study of T-cell reconstitution after alpha-beta-depleted transplantation in children. Study-level results: Several hundred expanded graft clones reportedly gave rise to the alpha-beta T cells present about two months after transplant. T cells produced anew were the main source of T-cell counts and diversity one year after transplant. TCRbeta diversity was high at day 60 in some patients (a result of surviving recipient T cells and thymic progenitors).

As it was prepared, the TCRbeta library received unique molecular identifiers. Each CDR3 protein gets one entry after TCRdb re-called the PCR reads with MiXCR. The data show hundreds of thousands of distinct CDR3 sequences, 10% to 15% seen once. V was clipped by 3 bases and J by 5 bases, with 17 bases between them. CDR1 is DFQATT, CDR2 SNEGSKA, per germline (reference sequence). The CDR3 spans 15 residues. This clonotype was seen a few times. The antigen remains undetermined. The input for sequencing was PBMCs, mostly from graft donor cells, taken 360 days after TCRalphabeta/CD19-depleted stem cell transplant. This sequence was found in a male patient aged 10 to 17 who had a stem cell transplant for acute myeloid leukemia, so the T cells may come from the graft donor. V usage is TRBV20-1 and J usage is TRBJ2-1; no firm D call. The CDR3 here is CSASPGGGPHNEQFF. As DNA, the CDR3 is TGCAGTGCTAGCCCTGGCGGTGGACCACACAATGAGCAGTTCTTC.